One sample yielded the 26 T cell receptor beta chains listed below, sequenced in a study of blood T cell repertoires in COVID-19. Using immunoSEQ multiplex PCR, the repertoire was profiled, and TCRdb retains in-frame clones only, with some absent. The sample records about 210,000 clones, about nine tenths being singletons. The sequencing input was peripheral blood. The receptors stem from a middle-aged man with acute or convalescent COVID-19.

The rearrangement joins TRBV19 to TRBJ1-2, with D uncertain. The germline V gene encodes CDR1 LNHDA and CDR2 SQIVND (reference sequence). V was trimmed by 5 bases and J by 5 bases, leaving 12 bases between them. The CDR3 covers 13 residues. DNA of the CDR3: TGTGCCAGTAGTCTAGGCAGATATTATGGCTACACCTTC. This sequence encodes CASSLGRYYGYTF.

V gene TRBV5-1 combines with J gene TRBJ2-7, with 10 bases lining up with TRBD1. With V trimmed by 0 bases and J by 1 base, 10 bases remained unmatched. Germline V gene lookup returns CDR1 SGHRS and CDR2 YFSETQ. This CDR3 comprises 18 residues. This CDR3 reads CASSLDGSGTGVSYEQYF. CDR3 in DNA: TGCGCCAGCAGCTTGGACGGGTCCGGGACAGGGGTATCCTACGAGCAGTACTTC.

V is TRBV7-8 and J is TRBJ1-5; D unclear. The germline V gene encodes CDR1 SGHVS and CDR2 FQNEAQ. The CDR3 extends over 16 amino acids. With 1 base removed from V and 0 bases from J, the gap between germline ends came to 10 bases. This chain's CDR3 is CASSLGGYLSNQPQHF. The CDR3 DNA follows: TGTGCCAGCAGCTTAGGAGGGTACCTTAGCAATCAGCCCCAGCATTTT.

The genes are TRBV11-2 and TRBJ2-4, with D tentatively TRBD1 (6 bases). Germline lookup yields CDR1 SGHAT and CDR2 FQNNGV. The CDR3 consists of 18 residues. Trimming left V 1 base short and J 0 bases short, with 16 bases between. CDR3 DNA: TGTGCCAGCAGCTTAGCCCCCCAGGGACATAAAGCCAAAAACATTCAGTACTTC. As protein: CASSLAPQGHKAKNIQYF.

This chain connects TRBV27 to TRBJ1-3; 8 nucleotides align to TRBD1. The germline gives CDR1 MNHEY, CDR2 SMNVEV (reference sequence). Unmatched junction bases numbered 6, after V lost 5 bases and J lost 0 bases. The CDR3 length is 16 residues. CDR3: CASSTGQGFSGNTIYF. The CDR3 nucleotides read TGTGCCAGCAGTACCGGACAGGGTTTCTCTGGAAACACCATATATTTT.

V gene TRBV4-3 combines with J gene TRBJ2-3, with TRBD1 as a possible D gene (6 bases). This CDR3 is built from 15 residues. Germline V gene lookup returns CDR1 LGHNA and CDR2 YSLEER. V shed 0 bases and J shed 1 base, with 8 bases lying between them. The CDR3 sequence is CASSQDWTGTDTQYF. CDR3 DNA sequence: TGCGCCAGCAGCCAAGATTGGACAGGCACAGATACGCAGTATTTT.

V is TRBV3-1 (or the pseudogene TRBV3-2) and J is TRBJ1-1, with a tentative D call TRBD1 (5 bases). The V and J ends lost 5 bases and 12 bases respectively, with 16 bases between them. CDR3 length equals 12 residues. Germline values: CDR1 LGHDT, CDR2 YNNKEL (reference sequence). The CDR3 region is CASSVRGGETFF. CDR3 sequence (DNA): TGTGCCAGCAGCGTTCGCGGGGGGGAAACTTTCTTT.

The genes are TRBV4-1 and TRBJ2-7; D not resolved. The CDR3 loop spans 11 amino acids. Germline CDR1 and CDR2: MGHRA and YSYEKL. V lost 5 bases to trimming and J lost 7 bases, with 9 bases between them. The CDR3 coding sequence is TGCGCCAGCAGCGATGGGCCTGAGCAGTACTTC. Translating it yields CASSDGPEQYF.

Written as DNA, the CDR3 is TGTGCCAGCAGCTTCGCGACTAGTGCGCAGTTCTTC. Translated, it gives CASSFATSAQFF. The chain joins TRBV7-2 to TRBJ2-1; TRBD2 is a possible D gene (6 bases). CDR1 SGHTA and CDR2 FQGNSA come from the germline V gene. V dropped 3 bases and J dropped 12 bases, with 12 bases sitting between them. CDR3 length: 12 residues.

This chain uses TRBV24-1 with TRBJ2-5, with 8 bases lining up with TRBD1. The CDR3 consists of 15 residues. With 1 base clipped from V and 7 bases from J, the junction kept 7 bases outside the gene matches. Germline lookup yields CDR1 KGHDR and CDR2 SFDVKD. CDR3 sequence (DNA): TGTGCCACCAGTGATTTCGGGGACAGGTTGGGGACCCAGTACTTC. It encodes CATSDFGDRLGTQYF.

The CDR3 sequence: CASSSFGRGSYEQYF. The CDR3 DNA sequence: TGTGCCAGCAGTTCCTTTGGCAGGGGGTCCTACGAGCAGTACTTC. The chain is built from TRBV27 and TRBJ2-7, with 7 bases aligning to TRBD1. Per germline, CDR1 MNHEY and CDR2 SMNVEV (reference sequence). CDR3 length equals 15 residues. V was pared by 4 bases and J by 1 base, with 7 bases of the junction left unmatched.

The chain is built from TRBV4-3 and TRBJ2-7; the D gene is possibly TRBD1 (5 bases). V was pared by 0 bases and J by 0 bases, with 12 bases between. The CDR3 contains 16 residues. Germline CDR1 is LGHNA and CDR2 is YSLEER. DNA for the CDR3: TGCGCCAGCAGCCAAGATTTCGGACAAATCTCCTACGAGCAGTACTTC. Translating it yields CASSQDFGQISYEQYF.

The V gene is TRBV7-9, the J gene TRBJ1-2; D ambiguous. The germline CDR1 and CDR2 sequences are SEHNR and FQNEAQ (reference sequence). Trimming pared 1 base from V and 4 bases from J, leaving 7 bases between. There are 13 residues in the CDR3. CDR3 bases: TGTGCCAGCAGCTTAGGAGGGAGCTATGGCTACACCTTC. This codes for CASSLGGSYGYTF.

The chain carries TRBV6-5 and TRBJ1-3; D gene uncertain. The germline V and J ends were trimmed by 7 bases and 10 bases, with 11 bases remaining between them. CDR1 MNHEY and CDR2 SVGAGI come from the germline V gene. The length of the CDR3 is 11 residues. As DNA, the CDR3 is TGTGCCAGCACCCGAGGGAGGACCATATATTTT. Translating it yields CASTRGRTIYF.

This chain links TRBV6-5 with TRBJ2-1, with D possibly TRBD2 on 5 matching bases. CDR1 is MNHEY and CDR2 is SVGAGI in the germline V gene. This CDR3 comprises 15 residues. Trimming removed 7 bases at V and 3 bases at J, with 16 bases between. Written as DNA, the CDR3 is TGTGCCAGCACCCCCCAACGGGGTAGCTACAATGAGCAGTTCTTC. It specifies CASTPQRGSYNEQFF.

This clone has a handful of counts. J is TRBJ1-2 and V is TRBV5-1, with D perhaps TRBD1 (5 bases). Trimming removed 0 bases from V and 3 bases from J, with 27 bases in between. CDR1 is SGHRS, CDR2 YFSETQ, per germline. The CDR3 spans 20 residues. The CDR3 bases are TGCGCCAGCAGCTTGGGAAGTTGGGGCCTCCCTCTGGGGGGGGACTATGGCTACACCTTC. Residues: CASSLGSWGLPLGGDYGYTF.

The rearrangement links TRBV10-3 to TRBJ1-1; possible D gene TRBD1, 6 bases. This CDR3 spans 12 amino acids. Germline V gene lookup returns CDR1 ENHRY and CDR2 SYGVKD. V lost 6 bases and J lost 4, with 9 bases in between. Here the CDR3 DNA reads TGTGCCATCAGAGGACAGTTCACTGAAGCTTTCTTT. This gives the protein CAIRGQFTEAFF.

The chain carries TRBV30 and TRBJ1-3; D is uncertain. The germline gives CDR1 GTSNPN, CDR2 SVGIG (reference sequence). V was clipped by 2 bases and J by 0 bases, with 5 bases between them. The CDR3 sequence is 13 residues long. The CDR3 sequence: CAWSLGSGNTIYF. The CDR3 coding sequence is TGTGCCTGGAGTCTCGGCTCTGGAAACACCATATATTTT.

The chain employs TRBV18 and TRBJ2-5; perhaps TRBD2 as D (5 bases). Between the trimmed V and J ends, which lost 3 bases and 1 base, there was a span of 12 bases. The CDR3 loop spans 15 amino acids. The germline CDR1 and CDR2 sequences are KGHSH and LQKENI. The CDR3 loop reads CASSPGESSQETQYF. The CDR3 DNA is TGTGCCAGCTCACCTGGGGAGTCTAGCCAAGAGACCCAGTACTTC.

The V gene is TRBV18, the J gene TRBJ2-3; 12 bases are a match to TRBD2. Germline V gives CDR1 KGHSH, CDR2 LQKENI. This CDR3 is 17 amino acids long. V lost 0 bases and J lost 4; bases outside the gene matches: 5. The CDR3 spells CASSPPGLAGWADTQYF. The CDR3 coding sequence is TGTGCCAGCTCACCACCCGGACTAGCGGGATGGGCAGATACGCAGTATTTT.

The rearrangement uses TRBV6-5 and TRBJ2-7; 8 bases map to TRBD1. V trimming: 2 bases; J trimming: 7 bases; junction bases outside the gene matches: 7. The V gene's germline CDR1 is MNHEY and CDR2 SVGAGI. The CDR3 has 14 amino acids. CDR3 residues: CASSYKGTGGEQYF. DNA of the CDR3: TGTGCCAGCAGTTACAAGGGAACAGGGGGTGAGCAGTACTTC.

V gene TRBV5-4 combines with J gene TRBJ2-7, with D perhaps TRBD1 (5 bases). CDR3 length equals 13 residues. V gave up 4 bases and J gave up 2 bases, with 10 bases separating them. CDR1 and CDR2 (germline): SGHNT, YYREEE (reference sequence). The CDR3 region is CASSGRAAYEQYF. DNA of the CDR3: TGTGCCAGCAGCGGCAGGGCCGCCTACGAGCAGTACTTC. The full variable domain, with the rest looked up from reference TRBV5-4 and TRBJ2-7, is ETGVTQSPTHLIKTRGQQVTLRCSSQSGHNTVSWYQQALGQGPQFIFQYYREEENGRGNFPPRFSGLQFPNYSSELNVNALELDDSALYLCASSGRAAYEQYFGPGTRLTVT.

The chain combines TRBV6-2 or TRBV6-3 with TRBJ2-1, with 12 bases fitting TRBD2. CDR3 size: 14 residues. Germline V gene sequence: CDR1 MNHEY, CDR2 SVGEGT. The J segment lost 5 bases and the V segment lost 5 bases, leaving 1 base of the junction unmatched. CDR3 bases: TGTGCCAGCAGTGGACTAGCGGGAAACAATGAGCAGTTCTTC. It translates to CASSGLAGNNEQFF.

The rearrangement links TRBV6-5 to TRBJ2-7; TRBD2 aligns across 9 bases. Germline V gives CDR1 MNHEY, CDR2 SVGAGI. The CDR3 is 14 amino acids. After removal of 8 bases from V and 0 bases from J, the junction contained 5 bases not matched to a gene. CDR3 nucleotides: TGTGCCAGCTGGACGGGACTAGCCTCCTACGAGCAGTACTTC. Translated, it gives CASWTGLASYEQYF.

CDR3: CASSLGAGGLMNTEAFF. Written as DNA, the CDR3 is TGTGCCAGCAGCTTAGGGGCCGGGGGGCTAATGAACACTGAAGCTTTCTTT. J is TRBJ1-1 and V is TRBV7-9, with D tentatively TRBD1 (6 bases). This CDR3 has 17 amino acids. The germline V and J ends were trimmed by 1 base and 0 bases, with 15 bases remaining between them. From germline, CDR1 is SEHNR and CDR2 FQNEAQ (reference sequence). Variable domain in full (rest from reference TRBV7-9 and TRBJ1-1): DTGVSQNPRHKITKRGQNVTFRCDPISEHNRLYWYRQTLGQGPEFLTYFQNEAQLEKSRLLSDRFSAERPKGSFSTLEIQRTEQGDSAMYLCASSLGAGGLMNTEAFFGQGTRLTVV.

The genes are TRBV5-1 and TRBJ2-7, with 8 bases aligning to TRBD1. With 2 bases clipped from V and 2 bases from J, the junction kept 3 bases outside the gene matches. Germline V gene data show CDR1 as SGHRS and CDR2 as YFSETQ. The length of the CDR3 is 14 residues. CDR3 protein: CASSLGTGTYEQYF. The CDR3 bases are TGCGCCAGCAGCTTAGGGACAGGTACCTACGAGCAGTACTTC.